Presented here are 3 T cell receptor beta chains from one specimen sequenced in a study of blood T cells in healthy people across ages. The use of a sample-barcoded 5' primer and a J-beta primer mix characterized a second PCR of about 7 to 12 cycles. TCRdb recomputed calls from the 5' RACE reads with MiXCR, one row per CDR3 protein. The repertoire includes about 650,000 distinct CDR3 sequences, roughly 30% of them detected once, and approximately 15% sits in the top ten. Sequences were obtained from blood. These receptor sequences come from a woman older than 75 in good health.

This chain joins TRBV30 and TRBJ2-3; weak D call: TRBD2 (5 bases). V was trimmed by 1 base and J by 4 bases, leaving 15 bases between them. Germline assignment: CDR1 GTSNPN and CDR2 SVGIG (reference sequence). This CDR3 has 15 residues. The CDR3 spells CAWSALLAGADTQYF. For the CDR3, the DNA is TGTGCCTGGAGTGCGCTATTGGCCGGGGCAGATACGCAGTATTTT.

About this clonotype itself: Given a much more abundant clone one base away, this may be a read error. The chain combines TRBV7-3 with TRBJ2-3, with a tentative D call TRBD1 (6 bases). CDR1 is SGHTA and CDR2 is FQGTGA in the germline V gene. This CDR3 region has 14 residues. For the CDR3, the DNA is TGTTCCAGTTCGACAGGATATCCCACAGATACGCAGTATTTT. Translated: CSSSTGYPTDTQYF.

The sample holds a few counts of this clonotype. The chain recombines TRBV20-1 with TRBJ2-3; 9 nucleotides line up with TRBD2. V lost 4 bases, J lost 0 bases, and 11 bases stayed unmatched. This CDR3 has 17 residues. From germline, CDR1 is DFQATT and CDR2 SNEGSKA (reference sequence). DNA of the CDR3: TGCAGTGCTACCGTCGGCGGGGGGGCCGGGAGCACAGATACGCAGTATTTT. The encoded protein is CSATVGGGAGSTDTQYF.